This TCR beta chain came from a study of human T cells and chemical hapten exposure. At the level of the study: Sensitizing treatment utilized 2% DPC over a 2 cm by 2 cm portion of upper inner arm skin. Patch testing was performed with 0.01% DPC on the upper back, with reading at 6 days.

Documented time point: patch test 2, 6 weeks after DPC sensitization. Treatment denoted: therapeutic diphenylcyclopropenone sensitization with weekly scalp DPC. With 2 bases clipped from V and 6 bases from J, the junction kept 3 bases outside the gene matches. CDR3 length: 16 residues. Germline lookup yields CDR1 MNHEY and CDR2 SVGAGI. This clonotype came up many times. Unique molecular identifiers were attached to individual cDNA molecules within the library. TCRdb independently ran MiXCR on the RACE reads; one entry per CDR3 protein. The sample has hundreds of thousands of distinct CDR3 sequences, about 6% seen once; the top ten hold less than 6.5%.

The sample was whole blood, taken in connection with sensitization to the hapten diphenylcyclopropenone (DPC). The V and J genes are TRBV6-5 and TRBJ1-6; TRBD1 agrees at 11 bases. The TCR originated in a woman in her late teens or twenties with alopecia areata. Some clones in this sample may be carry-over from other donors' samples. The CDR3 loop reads CASSYRTGGSNSPLHF. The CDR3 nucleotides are TGTGCCAGCAGTTACCGGACAGGGGGCAGTAATTCACCCCTCCACTTT.